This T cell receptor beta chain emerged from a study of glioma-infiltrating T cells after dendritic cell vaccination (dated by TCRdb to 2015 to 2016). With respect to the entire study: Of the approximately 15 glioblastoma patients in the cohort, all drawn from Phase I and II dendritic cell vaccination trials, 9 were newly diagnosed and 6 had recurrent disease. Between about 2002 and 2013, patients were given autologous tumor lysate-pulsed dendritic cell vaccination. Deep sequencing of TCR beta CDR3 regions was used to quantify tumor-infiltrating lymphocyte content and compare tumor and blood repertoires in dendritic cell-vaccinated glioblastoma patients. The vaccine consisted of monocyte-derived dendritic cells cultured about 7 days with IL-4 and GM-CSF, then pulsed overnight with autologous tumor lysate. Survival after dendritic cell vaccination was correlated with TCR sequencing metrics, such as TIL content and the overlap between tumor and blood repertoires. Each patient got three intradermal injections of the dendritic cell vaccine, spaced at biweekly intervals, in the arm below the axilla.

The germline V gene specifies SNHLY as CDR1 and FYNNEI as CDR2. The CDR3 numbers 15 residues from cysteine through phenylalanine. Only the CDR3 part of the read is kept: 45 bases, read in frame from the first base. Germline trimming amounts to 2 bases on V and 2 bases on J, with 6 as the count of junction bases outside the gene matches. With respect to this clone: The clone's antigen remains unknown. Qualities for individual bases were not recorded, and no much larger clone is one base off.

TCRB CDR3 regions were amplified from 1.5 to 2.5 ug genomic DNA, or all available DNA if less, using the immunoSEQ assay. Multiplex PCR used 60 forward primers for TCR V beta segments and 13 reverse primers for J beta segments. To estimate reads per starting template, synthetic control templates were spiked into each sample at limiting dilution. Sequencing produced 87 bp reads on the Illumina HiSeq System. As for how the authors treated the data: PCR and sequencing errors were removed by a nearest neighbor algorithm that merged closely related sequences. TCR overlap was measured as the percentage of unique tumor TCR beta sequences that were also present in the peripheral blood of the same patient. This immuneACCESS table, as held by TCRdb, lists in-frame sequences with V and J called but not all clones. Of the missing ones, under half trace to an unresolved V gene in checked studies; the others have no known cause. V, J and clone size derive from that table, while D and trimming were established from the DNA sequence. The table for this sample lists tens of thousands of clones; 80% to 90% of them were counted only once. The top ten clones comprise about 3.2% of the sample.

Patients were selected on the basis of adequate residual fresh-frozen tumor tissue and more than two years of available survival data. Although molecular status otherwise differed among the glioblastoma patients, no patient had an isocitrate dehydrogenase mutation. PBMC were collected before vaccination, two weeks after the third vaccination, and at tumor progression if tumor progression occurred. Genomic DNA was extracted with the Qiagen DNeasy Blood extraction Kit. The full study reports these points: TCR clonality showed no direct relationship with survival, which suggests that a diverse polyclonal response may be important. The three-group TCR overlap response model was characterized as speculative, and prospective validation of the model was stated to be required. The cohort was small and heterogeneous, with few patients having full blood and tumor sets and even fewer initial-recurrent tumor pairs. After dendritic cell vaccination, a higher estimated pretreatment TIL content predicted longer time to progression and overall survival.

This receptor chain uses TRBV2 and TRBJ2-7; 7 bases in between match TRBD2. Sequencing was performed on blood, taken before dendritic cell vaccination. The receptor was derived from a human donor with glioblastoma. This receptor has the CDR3 CASSEMRGSAYEQYF. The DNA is TGTGCCAGCAGTGAAATGCGGGGGTCTGCCTACGAGCAGTACTTC. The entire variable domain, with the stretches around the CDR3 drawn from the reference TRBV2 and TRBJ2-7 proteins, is EPEVTQTPSHQVTQMGQEVILRCVPISNHLYFYWYRQILGQKVEFLVSFYNNEISEKSEIFDDQFSVERPDGSNFTLKIRSTKLEDSAMYFCASSEMRGSAYEQYFGPGTRLTVT.